Sequencing of this T cell receptor (beta chain) was carried out in a study of shared clonotypes between healthy human individuals. The ends were cut back, 5 bases at V and 6 bases at J, with 14 bases in the middle. The germline CDR1 and CDR2 sequences are LNHDA and SQIVND (reference sequence). CDR3 size: 14 residues. With regard to this clone: Its antigen is still unknown.

Data came from immunoSEQ multiplex PCR; TCRdb stores just in-frame clones and leaves some out. The table records a few million clones, more than 80% of them present only once. Broader study findings: Rarefaction analysis demonstrated incomplete sorted-subset sequencing notwithstanding large depth. Measured sharing among donors was expected to vary with sequencing depth.

The donor population consisted of healthy HIV-negative adults with no recent acute infections or vaccinations. CD45RA+ naive and CD45RA-negative memory subsets were separated from CD4+ cells. Source material: naive CD4+ T cells sorted from blood. Subset described: CD45RA+ positively selected. J is TRBJ2-4 and V is TRBV19; D perhaps matches TRBD2 (6 bases). This receptor was obtained from a man aged 18-30 years in good health. The CDR3 DNA reads as TGTGCCAGTAGTGCTAACCGGGACTTAAACATTCAGTACTTC. Translated, it gives CASSANRDLNIQYF.